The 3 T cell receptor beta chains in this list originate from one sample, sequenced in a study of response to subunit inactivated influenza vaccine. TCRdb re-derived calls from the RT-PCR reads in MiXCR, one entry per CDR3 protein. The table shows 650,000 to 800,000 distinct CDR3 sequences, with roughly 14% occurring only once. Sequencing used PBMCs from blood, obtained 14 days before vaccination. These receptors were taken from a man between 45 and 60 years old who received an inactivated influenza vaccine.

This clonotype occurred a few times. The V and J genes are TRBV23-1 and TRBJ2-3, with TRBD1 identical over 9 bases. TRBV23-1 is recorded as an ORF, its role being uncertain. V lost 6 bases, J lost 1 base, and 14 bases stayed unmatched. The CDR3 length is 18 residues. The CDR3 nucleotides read TGCGCCAGCAGCCCCCGGGACAGGGTTGTTGCTGGCACAGATACGCAGTATTTT. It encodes CASSPRDRVVAGTDTQYF.

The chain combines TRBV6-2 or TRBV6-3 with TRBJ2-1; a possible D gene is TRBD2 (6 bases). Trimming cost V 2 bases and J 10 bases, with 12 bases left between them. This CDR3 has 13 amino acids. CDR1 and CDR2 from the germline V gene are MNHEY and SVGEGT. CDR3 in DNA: TGTGCCAGCAGTTACGCACCCGGAGGGGAGCAGTTCTTC. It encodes CASSYAPGGEQFF.

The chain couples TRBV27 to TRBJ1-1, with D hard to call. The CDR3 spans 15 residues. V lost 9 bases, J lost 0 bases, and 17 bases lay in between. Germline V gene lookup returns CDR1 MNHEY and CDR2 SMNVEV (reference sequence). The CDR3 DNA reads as TGTGCCAGAGTTAAATTAGCACCTATGAACACTGAAGCTTTCTTT. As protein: CARVKLAPMNTEAFF.